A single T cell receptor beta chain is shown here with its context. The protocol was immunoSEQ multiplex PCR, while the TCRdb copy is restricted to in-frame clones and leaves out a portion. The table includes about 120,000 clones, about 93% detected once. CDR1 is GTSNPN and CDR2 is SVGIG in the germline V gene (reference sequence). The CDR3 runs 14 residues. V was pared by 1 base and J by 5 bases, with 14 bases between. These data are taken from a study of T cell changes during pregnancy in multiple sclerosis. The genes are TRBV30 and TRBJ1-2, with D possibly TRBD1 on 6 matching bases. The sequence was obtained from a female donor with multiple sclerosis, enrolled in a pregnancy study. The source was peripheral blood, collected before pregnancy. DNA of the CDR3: TGTGCCTGGAGTGATTGGGGGCGGGGGTATGGCTACACCTTC. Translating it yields CAWSDWGRGYGYTF.